This is a list of T cell receptor beta chains from one sample in a study of spatial heterogeneity in lung cancer. TCRdb redid the calling of the 5' RACE reads with MiXCR, one entry per CDR3 protein. Found here are some 110,000 distinct CDR3 sequences, 12% of them singletons; the top ten hold 15% to 20%. Source: PBMCs, taken at follow-up. The receptors derive from a male donor with early-stage non-small cell lung cancer. Both conserved end residues are part of each CDR3. A D gene is named only where the DNA matches it firmly. Some rows have no size entry. The others give once, few or many, or a class for an expanded clone.

>.|TRBJ1-5|TRBD1|TRBV7-2
TGTGCCAGCAGCTTAGCAGGATCGACAGGGGGTCAGCCCCAGCATTTT
CASSLAGSTGGQPQHF
>few|TRBJ2-5|.|TRBV7-2
TGTGCCAGCAGCTTAGCCATAAAAGAGACCCAGTACTTC
CASSLAIKETQYF
>few|TRBJ1-1|.|TRBV28
TGTGCCAGCAGTTTGCCGGACGCGGTCGGGAACACTGAAGCTTTCTTT
CASSLPDAVGNTEAFF
>many|TRBJ2-2|.|TRBV5-4
TGTGCCAGCAGCTTGGCTCTAGTCCCAACCGGGGAGCTGTTTTTT
CASSLALVPTGELFF
>.|TRBJ2-3|TRBD1|TRBV7-6
TGTGCCAGCAGCTTAGAAAGGACAGGGGGCCTAGGAAGCACAGATACGCAGTATTTT
CASSLERTGGLGSTDTQYF
>many|TRBJ2-1|.|TRBV7-2
TGTGCCAGCAGCTTGGGGATTGAGGCTTGGCAGTTCTTC
CASSLGIEAWQFF
>many|TRBJ2-7|.|TRBV23-1
TGCGCCAGCAGTCAAAGAGCCTACGAGCAGTACTTC
CASSQRAYEQYF
>.|TRBJ2-1|.|TRBV9
TGTGCCAGCAGCGTAGGCCCATTCGGCTCCTACAATGAGCAGTTCTTC
CASSVGPFGSYNEQFF
>few|TRBJ1-5|.|TRBV28
TGTGCCAGCACCGTGGGAGGTCCCAATCAGCCCCAGCATTTT
CASTVGGPNQPQHF
>.|TRBJ2-3|.|TRBV12-2
TGTGCAAGTCGCTTAGCCCCCCGTCCGGGGGGGAGCACAGATACGCAGTATTTT
CASRLAPRPGGSTDTQYF
>.|TRBJ1-4|TRBD1|TRBV5-6
TGTGCCAGCAGCTTTAGACAGGGGCAAGAAAAACTGTTTTTT
CASSFRQGQEKLFF
>.|TRBJ1-1|.|TRBV7-9
TGTGCCAGCAGCTCGGTCACTTCGAGCACTGAAGCTTTCTTT
CASSSVTSSTEAFF
>few|TRBJ1-2|.|TRBV6-5
TGTGCCAGCAGTTACTCCACACGGGGGGCGGTCTATGGCTACACCTTC
CASSYSTRGAVYGYTF
>many|TRBJ2-7|.|TRBV20-1
TGCAGTGCTAGAGAGGGCGGATCCTACGAGCAGTACTTC
CSAREGGSYEQYF
>.|TRBJ2-7|.|TRBV5-6
TGTGCCAGCAGCTTAATTTGGTCAGGGGCAGGCAGGACCTACGAGCAGTACTTC
CASSLIWSGAGRTYEQYF
>.|TRBJ1-5|.|TRBV7-9
TGTGCCAGCAGCTTAGCGGTAGGGGGCAATCAGCCCCAGCATTTT
CASSLAVGGNQPQHF
>many|TRBJ1-5|.|TRBV5-6
TGTGCCAGCAGTCCCCCCCACCATAGCAATCAGCCCCAGCATTTT
CASSPPHHSNQPQHF
>few|TRBJ1-1|TRBD1|TRBV28
TGTGCCAGCACGGAGCCGGATGGGACAGGGGGTTTTACTGAAGCTTTCTTT
CASTEPDGTGGFTEAFF
>.|TRBJ1-2|.|TRBV4-1
TGCGCCAGCAGCCCCCAAGGCACGGGAGCCTATGGCTACACCTTC
CASSPQGTGAYGYTF
>few|TRBJ2-1|TRBD2|TRBV2
TGTGCCAGCAGTGGGGGTTTAGCGGGGCCTCCAATCGGACAGCAGTTCTTC
CASSGGLAGPPIGQQFF
>few|TRBJ1-6|TRBD1|TRBV11-2
TGTGCCAGCAGCGACGAACCTAGAGGGGGCCCGGGCTCCTATAATTCACCCCTCCACTTT
CASSDEPRGGPGSYNSPLHF
>.|TRBJ1-1|TRBD1|TRBV24-1
TGTGCCACCAGGGACAGGGGATCCACTGAAGCTTTCTTT
CATRDRGSTEAFF
>.|TRBJ1-4|.|TRBV28
TGTGCCAGCAGTTTTTCCAGGGTTGTAAAACTGTTTTTT
CASSFSRVVKLFF
>many|TRBJ2-3|TRBD1|TRBV9
TGTGCCAGCAGCCCGGGACAGACAGATACGCAGTATTTT
CASSPGQTDTQYF
>.|TRBJ1-5|.|TRBV7-9
TGTGCCACCCCCAGACGGATAGTCAATCAGCCCCAGCATTTT
CATPRRIVNQPQHF
>few|TRBJ1-6|.|TRBV14
TGTGCCAGCAGTTATGTCGGGGGGGGAAATTCACCCCTCCACTTT
CASSYVGGGNSPLHF
>many|TRBJ2-2|.|TRBV24-1
TGTGCCACCAGTGCTGGGGCCGGGGAGCTGTTTTTT
CATSAGAGELFF
>few|TRBJ2-3|.|TRBV20-1
TGCAGTGCTAGTAACCGACCCACAGATACGCAGTATTTT
CSASNRPTDTQYF
>.|TRBJ1-6|.|TRBV20-1
TGCAGTGCTTCGTTGGGGGGCTTGGATTCACCCCTCCACTTT
CSASLGGLDSPLHF
>many|TRBJ2-3|.|TRBV5-1
TGCGCCAGCAGCTTGGCCCCATCCCCAGATACGCAGTATTTT
CASSLAPSPDTQYF
>few|TRBJ2-7|.|TRBV20-1
TGCAGTGCTAGAGTAGGGGGAGCCGAGCAGTACTTC
CSARVGGAEQYF